The sequence of this TCR beta chain was determined in a study of cytomegalovirus exposure and HLA in healthy donors. This clone was counted between two and nine times. PCR involved 60 Vbeta and 13 Jbeta primers. TCRdb's table, derived via immunoSEQ multiplex PCR, lists solely in-frame clones and lacks some. Among approximately 200,000 clones listed, 65% to 85% were seen once. The CDR3 spans 16 residues. Unmatched junction bases numbered 19, after V lost 5 bases and J lost 11 bases. The germline CDR1 and CDR2 sequences are SGHTA and FQGNSA. This chain connects TRBV7-2 to TRBJ2-5, with TRBD2 identical over 8 bases. Material for sequencing was PBMCs. The receptor's source is a woman in her thirties in good health and CMV-seropositive. CDR3 in DNA: TGTGCCAGCAGCCCCCCGCGGGCGGGGGGCCCACTTAATCAGTACTTC. Amino acid sequence: CASSPPRAGGPLNQYF.